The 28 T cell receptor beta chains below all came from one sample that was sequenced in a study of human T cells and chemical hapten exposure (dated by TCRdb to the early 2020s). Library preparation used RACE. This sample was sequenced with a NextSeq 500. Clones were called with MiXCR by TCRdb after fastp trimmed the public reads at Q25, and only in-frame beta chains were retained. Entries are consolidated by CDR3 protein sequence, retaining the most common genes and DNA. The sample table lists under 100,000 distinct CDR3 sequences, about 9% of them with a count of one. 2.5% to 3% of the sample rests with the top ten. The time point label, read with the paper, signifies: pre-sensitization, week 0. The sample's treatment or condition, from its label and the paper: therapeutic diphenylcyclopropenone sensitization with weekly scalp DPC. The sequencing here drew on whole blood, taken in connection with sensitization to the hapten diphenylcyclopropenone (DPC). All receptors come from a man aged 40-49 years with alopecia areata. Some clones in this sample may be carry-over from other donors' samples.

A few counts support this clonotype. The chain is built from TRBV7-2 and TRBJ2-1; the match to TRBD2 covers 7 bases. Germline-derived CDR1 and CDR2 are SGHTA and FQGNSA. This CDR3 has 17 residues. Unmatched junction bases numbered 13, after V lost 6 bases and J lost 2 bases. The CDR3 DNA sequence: TGTGCCAGCAGAACGGGGCTGGGGCTAGCGGCCTACAATGAGCAGTTCTTC. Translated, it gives CASRTGLGLAAYNEQFF.

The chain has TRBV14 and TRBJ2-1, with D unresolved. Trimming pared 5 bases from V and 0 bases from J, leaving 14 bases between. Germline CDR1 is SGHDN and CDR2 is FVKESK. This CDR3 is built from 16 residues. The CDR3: CASSSGGLSSYNEQFF. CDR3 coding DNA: TGTGCCAGCAGCTCCGGTGGCCTAAGCTCCTACAATGAGCAGTTCTTC.

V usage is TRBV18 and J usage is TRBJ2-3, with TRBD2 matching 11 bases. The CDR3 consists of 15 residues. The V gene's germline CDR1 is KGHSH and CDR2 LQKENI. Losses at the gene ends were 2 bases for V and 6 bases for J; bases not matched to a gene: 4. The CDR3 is CASSPTLAGGDTQYF. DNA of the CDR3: TGTGCCAGCTCACCAACTCTAGCGGGAGGCGATACGCAGTATTTT.

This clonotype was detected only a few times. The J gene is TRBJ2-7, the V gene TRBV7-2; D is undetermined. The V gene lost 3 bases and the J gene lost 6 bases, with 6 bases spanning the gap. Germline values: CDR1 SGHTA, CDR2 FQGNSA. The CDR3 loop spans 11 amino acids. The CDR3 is CASSFHREQYF. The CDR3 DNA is TGTGCCAGCAGCTTTCACCGCGAGCAGTACTTC.

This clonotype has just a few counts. CDR3 loop: CASSSTSGTTYF. CDR3 DNA sequence: TGTGCCAGCAGTTCCACTAGCGGGACTACGTACTTC. This sequence joins TRBV12-3 or TRBV12-4 and TRBJ2-7; TRBD2 matches at 10 bases. This CDR3 spans 12 amino acids. V was pared by 4 bases and J by 12 bases, with 6 bases of the junction left unmatched.

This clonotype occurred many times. Here the CDR3 reads CASSADPSDATQYF. DNA of the CDR3: TGTGCCAGCAGCGCAGATCCCTCCGATGCTACGCAGTATTTT. The chain employs TRBV11-3 and TRBJ2-3; no clear D gene. Trimming left V 5 bases short and J 8 bases short, with 17 bases between. The CDR3 is 14 residues long. Germline CDR1 SGHNT, CDR2 YENEEA.

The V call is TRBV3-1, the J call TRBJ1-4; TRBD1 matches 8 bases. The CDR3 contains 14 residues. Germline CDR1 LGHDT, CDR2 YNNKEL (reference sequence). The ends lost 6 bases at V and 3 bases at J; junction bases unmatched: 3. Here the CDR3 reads CASSADRANEKLFF. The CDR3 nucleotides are TGTGCCAGCAGTGCGGACAGGGCTAATGAAAAACTGTTTTTT.

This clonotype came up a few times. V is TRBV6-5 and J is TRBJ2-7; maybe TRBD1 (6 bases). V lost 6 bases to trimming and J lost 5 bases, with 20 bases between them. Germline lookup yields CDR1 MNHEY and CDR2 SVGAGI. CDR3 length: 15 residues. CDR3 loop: CASRPLTGINHEQYV. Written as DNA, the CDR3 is TGTGCCAGCAGACCATTAACAGGGATTAACCACGAGCAGTACGTC.

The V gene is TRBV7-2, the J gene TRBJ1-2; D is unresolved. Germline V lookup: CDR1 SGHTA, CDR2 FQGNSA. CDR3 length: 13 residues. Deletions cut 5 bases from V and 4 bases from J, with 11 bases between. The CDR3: CASSQDRPYGYTF. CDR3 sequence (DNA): TGTGCCAGCAGCCAGGACCGCCCCTATGGCTACACCTTC. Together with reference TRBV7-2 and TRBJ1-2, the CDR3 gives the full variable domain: GAGVSQSPSNKVTEKGKDVELRCDPISGHTALYWYRQSLGQGLEFLIYFQGNSAPDKSGLPSDRFSAERTGGSVSTLTIQRTQQEDSAVYLCASSQDRPYGYTFGSGTRLTVV.

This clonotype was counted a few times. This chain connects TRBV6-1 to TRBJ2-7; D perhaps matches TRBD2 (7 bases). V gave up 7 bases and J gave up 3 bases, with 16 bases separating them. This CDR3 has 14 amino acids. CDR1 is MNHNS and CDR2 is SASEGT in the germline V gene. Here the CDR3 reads CASKAGRGGYEQYV. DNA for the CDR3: TGTGCCAGCAAAGCGGGTAGGGGGGGCTACGAGCAGTACGTC.

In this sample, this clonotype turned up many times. The CDR3 coding sequence is TGTGCCATCTCACGCCTAAGGGAGTTAAGTAATTCACCCCTCCACTTT. The encoded protein is CAISRLRELSNSPLHF. The V call is TRBV28, the J call TRBJ1-6, with D unclear. Germline V lookup: CDR1 MDHEN, CDR2 SYDVKM. Trimming left V 10 bases short and J 6 bases short, with 22 bases between. The CDR3 has 16 residues. The full variable domain, in which reference TRBV28 and TRBJ1-6 provide the parts outside the CDR3, is DVKVTQSSRYLVKRTGEKVFLECVQDMDHENMFWYRQDPGLGLRLIYFSYDVKMKEKGDIPEGYSVSREKKERFSLILESASTNQTSMYLCAISRLRELSNSPLHFGNGTRLTVT.

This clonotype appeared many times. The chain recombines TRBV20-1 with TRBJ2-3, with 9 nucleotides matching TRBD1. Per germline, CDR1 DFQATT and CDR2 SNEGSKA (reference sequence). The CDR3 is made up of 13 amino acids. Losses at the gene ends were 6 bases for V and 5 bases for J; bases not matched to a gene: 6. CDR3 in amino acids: CSAGTGNQDTQYF. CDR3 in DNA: TGCAGTGCGGGGACAGGGAATCAAGATACGCAGTATTTT.

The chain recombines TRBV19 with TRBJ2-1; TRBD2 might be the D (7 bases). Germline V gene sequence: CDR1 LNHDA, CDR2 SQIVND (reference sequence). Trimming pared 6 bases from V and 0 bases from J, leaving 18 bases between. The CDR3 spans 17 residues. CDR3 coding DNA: TGTGCCAGTAGCCGCCTTTGGGGGGGCCCCTCCTACAATGAGCAGTTCTTC. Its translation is CASSRLWGGPSYNEQFF.

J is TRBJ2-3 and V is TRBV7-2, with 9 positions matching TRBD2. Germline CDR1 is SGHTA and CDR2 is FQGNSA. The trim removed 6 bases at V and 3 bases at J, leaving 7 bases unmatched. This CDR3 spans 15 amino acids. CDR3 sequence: CASSFSGSFTDTQYF. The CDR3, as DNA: TGTGCCAGCAGTTTTAGCGGGAGTTTTACAGATACGCAGTATTTT.

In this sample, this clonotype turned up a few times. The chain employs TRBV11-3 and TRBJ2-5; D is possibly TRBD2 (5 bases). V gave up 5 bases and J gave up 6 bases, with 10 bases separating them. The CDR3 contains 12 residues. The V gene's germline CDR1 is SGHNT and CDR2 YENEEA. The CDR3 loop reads CASSRGKQTQYF. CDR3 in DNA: TGTGCCAGCAGCCGAGGGAAACAGACCCAGTACTTC.

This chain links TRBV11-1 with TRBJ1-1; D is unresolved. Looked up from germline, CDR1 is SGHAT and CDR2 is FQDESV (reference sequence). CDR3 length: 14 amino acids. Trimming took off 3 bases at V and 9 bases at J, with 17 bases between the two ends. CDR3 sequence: CASSFDDAAIKAFF. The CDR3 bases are TGTGCCAGCAGCTTCGACGACGCTGCGATTAAAGCTTTCTTT.

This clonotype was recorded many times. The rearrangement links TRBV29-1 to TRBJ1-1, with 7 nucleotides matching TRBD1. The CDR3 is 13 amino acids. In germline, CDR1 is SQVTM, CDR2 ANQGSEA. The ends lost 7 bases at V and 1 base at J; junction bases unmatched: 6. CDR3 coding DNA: TGCAGCGCTTGGGACAGCCAGAACACTGAAGCTTTCTTT. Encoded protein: CSAWDSQNTEAFF.

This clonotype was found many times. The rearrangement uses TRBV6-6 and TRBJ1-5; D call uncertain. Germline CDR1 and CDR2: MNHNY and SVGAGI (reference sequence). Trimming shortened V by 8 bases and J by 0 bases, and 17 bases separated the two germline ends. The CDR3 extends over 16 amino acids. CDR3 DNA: TGTGCCAGCCAACCAACAGAAGCTAATAGCAATCAGCCCCAGCATTTT. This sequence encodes CASQPTEANSNQPQHF.

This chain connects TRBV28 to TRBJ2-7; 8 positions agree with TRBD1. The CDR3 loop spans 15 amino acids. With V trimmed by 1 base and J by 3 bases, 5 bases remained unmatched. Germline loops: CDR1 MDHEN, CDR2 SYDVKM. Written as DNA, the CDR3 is TGTGCCAGCAGTTTATATGGACAGGGAGTCTACGAGCAGTACTTC. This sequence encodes CASSLYGQGVYEQYF.

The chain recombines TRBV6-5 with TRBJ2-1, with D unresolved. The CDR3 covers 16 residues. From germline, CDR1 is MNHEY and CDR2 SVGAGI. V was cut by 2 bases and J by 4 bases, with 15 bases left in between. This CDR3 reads CASSYRTYPPYNEQFF. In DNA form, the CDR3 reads TGTGCCAGCAGTTACCGGACCTATCCCCCTTACAATGAGCAGTTCTTC.

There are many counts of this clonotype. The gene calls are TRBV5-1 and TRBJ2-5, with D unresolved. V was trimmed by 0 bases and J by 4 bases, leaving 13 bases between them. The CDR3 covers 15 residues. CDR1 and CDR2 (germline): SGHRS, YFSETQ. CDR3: CASSLVKGSGETQYF. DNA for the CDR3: TGCGCCAGCAGCTTGGTAAAGGGATCAGGAGAGACCCAGTACTTC.

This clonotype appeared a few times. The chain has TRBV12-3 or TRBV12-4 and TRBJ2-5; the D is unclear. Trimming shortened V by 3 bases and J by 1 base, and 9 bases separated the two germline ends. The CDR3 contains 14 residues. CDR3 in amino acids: CASSLRHRQETQYF. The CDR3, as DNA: TGTGCCAGCAGTTTGAGACACCGCCAAGAGACCCAGTACTTC.

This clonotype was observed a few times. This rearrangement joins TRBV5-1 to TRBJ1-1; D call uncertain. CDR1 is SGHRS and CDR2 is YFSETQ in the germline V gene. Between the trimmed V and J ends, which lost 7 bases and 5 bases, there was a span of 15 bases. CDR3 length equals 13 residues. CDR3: CASGSRTLTEAFF. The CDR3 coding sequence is TGCGCCAGCGGGAGTCGGACTCTGACTGAAGCTTTCTTT.

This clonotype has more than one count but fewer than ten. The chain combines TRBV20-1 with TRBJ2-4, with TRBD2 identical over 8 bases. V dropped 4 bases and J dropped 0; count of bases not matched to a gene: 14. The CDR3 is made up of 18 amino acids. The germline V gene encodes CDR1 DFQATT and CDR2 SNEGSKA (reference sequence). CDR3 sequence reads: CSANPLSGGQLAKNIQYF. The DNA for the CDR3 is TGCAGTGCTAATCCCTTATCGGGGGGGCAACTAGCCAAAAACATTCAGTACTTC.

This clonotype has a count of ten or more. The CDR3 nucleotides are TGTGCCAGCAGTTACTCGATTGGGGGAGGAAGTACTGAAGCTTTCTTT. The encoded protein is CASSYSIGGGSTEAFF. V and J are TRBV6-2 or TRBV6-3 and TRBJ1-1, with D perhaps matching TRBD1 (5 bases). V lost 0 bases and J 5 bases, leaving 16 bases between the germline ends. The length of the CDR3 is 16 residues. Germline loops: CDR1 MNHEY, CDR2 SVGEGT.

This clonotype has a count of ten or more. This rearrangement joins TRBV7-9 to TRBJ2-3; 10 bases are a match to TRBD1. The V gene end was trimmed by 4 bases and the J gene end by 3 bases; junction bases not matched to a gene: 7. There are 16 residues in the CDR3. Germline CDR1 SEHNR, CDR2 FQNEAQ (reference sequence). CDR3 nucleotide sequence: TGTGCCAGCAGCTCCTCCCCGGGACAGGGGACAGATACGCAGTATTTT. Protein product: CASSSSPGQGTDTQYF.

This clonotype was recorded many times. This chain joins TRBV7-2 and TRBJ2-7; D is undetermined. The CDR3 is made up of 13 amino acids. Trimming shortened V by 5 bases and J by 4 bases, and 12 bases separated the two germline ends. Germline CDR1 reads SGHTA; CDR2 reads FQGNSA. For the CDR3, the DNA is TGTGCCAGCAGCCACGGGCACGGGTACGAGCAGTACTTC. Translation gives CASSHGHGYEQYF. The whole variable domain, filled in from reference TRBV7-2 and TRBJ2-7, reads GAGVSQSPSNKVTEKGKDVELRCDPISGHTALYWYRQSLGQGLEFLIYFQGNSAPDKSGLPSDRFSAERTGGSVSTLTIQRTQQEDSAVYLCASSHGHGYEQYFGPGTRLTVT.

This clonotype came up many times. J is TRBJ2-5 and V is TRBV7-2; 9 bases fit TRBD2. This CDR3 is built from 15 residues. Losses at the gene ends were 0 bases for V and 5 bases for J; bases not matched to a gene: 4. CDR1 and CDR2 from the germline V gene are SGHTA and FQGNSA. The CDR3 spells CASSLAASGIETQYF. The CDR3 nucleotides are TGTGCCAGCAGCTTAGCTGCTAGCGGGATTGAGACCCAGTACTTC. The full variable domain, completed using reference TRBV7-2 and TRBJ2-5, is GAGVSQSPSNKVTEKGKDVELRCDPISGHTALYWYRQSLGQGLEFLIYFQGNSAPDKSGLPSDRFSAERTGGSVSTLTIQRTQQEDSAVYLCASSLAASGIETQYFGPGTRLLVL.